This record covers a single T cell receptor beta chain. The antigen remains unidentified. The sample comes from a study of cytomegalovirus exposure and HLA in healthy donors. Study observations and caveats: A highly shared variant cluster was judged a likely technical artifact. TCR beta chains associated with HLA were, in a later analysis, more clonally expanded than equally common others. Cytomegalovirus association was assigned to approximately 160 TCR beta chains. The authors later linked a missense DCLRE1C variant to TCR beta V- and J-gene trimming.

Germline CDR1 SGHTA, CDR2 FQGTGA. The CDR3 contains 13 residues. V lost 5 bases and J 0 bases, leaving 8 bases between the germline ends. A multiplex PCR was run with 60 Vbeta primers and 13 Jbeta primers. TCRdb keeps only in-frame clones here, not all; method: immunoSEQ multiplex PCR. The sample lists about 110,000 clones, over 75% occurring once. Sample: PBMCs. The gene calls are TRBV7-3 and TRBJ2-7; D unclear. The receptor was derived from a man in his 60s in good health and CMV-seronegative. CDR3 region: CASSLYSSYEQYF. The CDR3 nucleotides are TGTGCCAGCAGCCTCTATAGCTCCTACGAGCAGTACTTC.